This T cell receptor beta chain was identified in a study of T cell repertoires in cytomegalovirus infection. In the study overall: An indication of both CMV infection and matching HLA type came from public TCR beta signatures.

Overall study findings and caveats: CMV carriers having the relevant HLA were flagged by cumulative public TCR beta family frequency. Ex vivo responses were dominated by HLA-C-restricted CMV-specific TCR beta clonotypes.

As to this clonotype: Its cognate antigen is unknown.

The CDR3 loop spans 15 amino acids. Germline lookup yields CDR1 SNHLY and CDR2 FYNNEI. Trimming shortened V by 1 base and J by 0 bases, and 9 bases separated the two germline ends. A single record per CDR3 protein comes from TCRdb applying MiXCR to the reads. The sample includes about 180,000 distinct CDR3 sequences, roughly 17% of them seen just once. This TCR was recovered from a human donor in good health (CMV status not recorded). Some clones in this sample may be carry-over from other donors' samples. The sample taken for sequencing was CD8+ T cells from PBMCs. The J gene is TRBJ1-1, the V gene TRBV2; possibly TRBD1 for D (6 bases). CDR3 bases: TGTGCCAGCAGTGAAGTCGGACAGCTGAACACTGAAGCTTTCTTT. Protein product: CASSEVGQLNTEAFF.